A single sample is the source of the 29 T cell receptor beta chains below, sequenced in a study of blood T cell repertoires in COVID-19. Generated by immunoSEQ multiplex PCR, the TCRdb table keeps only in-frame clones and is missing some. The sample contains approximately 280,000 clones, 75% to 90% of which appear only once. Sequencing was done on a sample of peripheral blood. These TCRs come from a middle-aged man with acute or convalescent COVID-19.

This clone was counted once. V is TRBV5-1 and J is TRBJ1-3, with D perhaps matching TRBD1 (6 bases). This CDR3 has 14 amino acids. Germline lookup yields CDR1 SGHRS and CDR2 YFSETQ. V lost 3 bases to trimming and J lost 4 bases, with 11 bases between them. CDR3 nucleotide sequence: TGCGCCAGCAGCTCCCAGGGGAGCGGAAACACCATATATTTT. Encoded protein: CASSSQGSGNTIYF.

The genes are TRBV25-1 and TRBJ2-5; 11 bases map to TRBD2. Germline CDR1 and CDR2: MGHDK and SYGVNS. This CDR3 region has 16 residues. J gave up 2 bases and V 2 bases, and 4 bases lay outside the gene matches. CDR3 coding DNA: TGTGCCAGCAGTGAAGGGGTAGCGGGGGGGCAAGAGACCCAGTACTTC. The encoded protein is CASSEGVAGGQETQYF.

CDR3: CASSLSREGVEKLFF. CDR3 DNA: TGTGCCAGCAGCTTGTCCCGAGAGGGTGTGGAAAAACTGTTTTTT. The rearrangement joins TRBV5-4 to TRBJ1-4; no clear D gene. V dropped 1 base and J dropped 8 bases, with 15 bases sitting between them. Per germline, CDR1 SGHNT and CDR2 YYREEE (reference sequence). The CDR3 totals 15 residues.

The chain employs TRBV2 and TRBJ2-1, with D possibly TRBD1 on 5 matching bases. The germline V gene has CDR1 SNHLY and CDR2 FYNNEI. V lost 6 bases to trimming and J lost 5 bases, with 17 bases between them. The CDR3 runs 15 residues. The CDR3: CASRGRQLGDNEQFF. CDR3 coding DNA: TGTGCCAGCAGGGGTAGACAGCTAGGGGACAATGAGCAGTTCTTC.

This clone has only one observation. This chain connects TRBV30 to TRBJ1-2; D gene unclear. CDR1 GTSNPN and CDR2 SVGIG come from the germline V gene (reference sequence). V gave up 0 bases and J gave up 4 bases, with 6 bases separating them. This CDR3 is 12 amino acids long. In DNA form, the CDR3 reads TGTGCCTGGAGTGTACATTCCTATGGCTACACCTTC. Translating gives CAWSVHSYGYTF.

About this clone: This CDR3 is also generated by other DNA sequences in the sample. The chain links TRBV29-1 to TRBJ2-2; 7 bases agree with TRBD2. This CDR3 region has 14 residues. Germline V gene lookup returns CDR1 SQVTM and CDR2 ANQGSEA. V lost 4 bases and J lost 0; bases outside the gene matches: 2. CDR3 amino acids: CSVGLAANTGELFF. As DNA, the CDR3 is TGCAGCGTTGGTCTAGCGGCGAACACCGGGGAGCTGTTTTTT.

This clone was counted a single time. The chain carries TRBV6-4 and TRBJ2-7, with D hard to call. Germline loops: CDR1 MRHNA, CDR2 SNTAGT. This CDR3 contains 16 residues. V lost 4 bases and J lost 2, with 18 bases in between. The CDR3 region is CASSVSAMGYPYEQYF. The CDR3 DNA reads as TGTGCCAGCAGTGTAAGTGCAATGGGCTATCCCTACGAGCAGTACTTC.

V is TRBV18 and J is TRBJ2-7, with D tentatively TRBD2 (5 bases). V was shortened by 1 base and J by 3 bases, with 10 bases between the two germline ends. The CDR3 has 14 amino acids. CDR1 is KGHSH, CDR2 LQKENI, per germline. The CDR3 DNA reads TGTGCCAGCTCACCACAGAGTAGCGACTACGAGCAGTACTTC. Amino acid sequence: CASSPQSSDYEQYF.

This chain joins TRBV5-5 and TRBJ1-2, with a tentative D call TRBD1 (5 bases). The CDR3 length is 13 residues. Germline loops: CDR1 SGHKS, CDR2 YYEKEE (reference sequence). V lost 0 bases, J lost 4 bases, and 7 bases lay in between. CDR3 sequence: CASSLGGRYGYTF. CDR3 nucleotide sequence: TGTGCCAGCAGCTTGGGGGGCCGCTATGGCTACACCTTC.

Here the CDR3 DNA reads TGTGCCAGCAGCTTCCGACTAGCCAAAAACATTCAGTACTTC. Its translation is CASSFRLAKNIQYF. J is TRBJ2-4 and V is TRBV5-5; no definite D call. From germline, CDR1 is SGHKS and CDR2 YYEKEE (reference sequence). Trimming cost V 2 bases and J 0 bases, with 6 bases left between them. The CDR3 runs 14 residues.

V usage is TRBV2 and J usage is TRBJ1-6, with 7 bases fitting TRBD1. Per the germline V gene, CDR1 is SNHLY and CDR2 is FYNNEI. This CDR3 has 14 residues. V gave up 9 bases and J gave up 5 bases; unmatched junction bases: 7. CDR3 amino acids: CARGSGTDNSPLHF. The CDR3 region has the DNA TGTGCCAGAGGATCCGGGACAGATAATTCACCCCTCCACTTT.

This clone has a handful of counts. The DNA for the CDR3 is TGCGCCAGCAGTGGGGGGGCGGCTAATTCACCCCTCCACTTT. As protein: CASSGGAANSPLHF. This sequence joins TRBV5-1 and TRBJ1-6, with D perhaps TRBD1 (6 bases). The CDR3 has 14 residues. Germline CDR1 and CDR2: SGHRS and YFSETQ. The V and J ends lost 5 bases and 6 bases respectively, with 12 bases between them.

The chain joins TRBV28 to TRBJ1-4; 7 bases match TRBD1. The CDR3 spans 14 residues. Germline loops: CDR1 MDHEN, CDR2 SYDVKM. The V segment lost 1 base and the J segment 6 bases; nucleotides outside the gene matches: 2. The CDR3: CASSLSGTDEKLFF. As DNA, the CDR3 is TGTGCCAGCAGTTTATCCGGGACAGATGAAAAACTGTTTTTT.

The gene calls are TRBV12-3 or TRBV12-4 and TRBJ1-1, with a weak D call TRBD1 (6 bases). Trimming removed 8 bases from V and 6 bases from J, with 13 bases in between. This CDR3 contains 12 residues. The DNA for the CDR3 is TGTGCCAGCGGGACAATTAGGGCTGAAGCTTTCTTT. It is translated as CASGTIRAEAFF.

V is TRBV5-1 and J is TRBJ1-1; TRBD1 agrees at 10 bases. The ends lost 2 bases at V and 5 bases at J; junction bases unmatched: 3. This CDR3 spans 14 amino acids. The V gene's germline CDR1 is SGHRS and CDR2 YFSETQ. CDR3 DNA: TGCGCCAGCAGCTTCCGGGACAGGGGAACTGAAGCTTTCTTT. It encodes CASSFRDRGTEAFF.

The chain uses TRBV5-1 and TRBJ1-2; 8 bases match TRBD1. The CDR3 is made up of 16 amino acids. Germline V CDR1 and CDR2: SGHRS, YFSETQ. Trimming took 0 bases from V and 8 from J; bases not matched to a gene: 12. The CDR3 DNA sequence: TGCGCCAGCAGCTTGGACCGCTTTCACACAGGGGGAGGCTACACCTTC. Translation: CASSLDRFHTGGGYTF.

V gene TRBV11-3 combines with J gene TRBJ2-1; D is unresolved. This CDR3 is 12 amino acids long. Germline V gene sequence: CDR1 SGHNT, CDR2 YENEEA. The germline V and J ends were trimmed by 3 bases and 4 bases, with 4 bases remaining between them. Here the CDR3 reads CASSLTYNEQFF. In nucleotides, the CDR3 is TGTGCCAGCAGCTTGACTTACAATGAGCAGTTCTTC.

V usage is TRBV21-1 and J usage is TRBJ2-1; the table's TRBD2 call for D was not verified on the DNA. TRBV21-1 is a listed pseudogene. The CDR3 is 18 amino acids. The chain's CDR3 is CASSKLSSGGAEVAEQFF. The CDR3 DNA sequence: TGTGCCAGCAGCAAATTGTCTAGCGGGGGGGCCGAAGTTGCTGAGCAGTTCTTC.

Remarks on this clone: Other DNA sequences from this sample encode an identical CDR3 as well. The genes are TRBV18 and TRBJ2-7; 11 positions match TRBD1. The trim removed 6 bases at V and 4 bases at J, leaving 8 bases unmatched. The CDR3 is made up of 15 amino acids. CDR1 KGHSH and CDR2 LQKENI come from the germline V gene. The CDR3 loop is CASSPGTGGLYEQYF. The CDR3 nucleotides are TGTGCCAGCTCTCCCGGGACAGGGGGACTTTACGAGCAGTACTTC.

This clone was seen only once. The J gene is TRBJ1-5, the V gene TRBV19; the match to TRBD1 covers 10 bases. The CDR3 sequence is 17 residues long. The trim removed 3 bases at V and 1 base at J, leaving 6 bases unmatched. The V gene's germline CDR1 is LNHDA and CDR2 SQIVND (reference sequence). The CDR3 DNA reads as TGTGCCAGTAGTATTGGGACAGGGGAACAAAGCAATCAGCCCCAGCATTTT. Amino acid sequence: CASSIGTGEQSNQPQHF. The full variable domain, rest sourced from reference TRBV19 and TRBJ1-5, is DGGITQSPKYLFRKEGQNVTLSCEQNLNHDAMYWYRQDPGQGLRLIYYSQIVNDFQKGDIAEGYSVSREKKESFPLTVTSAQKNPTAFYLCASSIGTGEQSNQPQHFGDGTRLSIL.

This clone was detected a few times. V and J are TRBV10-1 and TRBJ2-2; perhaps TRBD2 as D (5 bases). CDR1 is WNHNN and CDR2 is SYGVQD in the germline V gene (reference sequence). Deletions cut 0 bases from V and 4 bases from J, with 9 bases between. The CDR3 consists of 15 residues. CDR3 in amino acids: CASSESRGSTGELFF. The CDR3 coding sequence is TGCGCCAGCAGTGAGTCGAGAGGGAGCACCGGGGAGCTGTTTTTT.

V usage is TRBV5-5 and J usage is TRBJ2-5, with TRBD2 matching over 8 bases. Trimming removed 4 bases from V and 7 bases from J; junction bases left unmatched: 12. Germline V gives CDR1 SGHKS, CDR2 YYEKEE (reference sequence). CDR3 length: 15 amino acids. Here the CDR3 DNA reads TGTGCCAGCAGCGTCGGGACTAGTTTGGAGGGGACCCAGTACTTC. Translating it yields CASSVGTSLEGTQYF.

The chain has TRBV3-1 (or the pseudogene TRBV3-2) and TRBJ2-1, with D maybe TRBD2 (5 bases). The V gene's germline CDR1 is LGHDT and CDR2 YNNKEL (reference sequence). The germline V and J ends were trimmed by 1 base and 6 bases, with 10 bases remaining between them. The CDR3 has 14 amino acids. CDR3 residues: CASSQGLARNEQFF. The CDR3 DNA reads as TGTGCCAGCAGCCAAGGCCTAGCACGCAATGAGCAGTTCTTC.

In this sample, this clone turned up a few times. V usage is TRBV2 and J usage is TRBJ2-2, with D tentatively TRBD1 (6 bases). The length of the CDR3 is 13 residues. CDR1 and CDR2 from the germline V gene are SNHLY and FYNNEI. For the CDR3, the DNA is TGTGCGACCAACAGGGCGGGCACCGGGGAGCTGTTTTTT. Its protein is CATNRAGTGELFF.

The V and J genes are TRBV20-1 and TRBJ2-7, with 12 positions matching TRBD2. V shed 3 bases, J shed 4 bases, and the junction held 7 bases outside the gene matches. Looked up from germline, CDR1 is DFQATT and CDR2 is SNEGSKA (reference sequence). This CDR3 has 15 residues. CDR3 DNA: TGCAGTGCTAGTGCTAGCGGGGGGGCAAGATACGAGCAGTACTTC. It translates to CSASASGGARYEQYF.

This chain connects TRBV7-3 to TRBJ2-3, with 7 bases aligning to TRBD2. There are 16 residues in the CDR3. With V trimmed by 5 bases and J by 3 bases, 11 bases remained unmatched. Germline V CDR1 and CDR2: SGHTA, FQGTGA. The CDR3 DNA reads TGTGCCAGCAGCCCGTCCGGGGGGACTGGGACAGATACGCAGTATTTT. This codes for CASSPSGGTGTDTQYF.

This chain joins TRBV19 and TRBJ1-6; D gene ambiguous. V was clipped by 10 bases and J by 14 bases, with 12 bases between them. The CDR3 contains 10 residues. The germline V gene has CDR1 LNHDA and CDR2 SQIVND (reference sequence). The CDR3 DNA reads TGTGCCACCCGGGGATCATCCCTCCACTTT. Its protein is CATRGSSLHF.

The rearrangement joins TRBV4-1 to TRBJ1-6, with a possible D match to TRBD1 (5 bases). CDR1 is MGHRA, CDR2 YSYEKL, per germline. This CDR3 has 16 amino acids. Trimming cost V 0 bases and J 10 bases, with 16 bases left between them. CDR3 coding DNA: TGCGCCAGCAGCCAAGATTCGACCCAGGGAACGTCACCCCTCCACTTT. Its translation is CASSQDSTQGTSPLHF.

The CDR3 spells CASSSQGFAEAFF. Written as DNA, the CDR3 is TGCGCCAGCTCGAGTCAGGGTTTCGCTGAAGCTTTCTTT. This chain links TRBV5-1 with TRBJ1-1; TRBD1 is a possible D gene (5 bases). Trimming took off 7 bases at V and 6 bases at J, with 16 bases between the two ends. CDR3 length equals 13 residues. The germline gives CDR1 SGHRS, CDR2 YFSETQ.